This passage covers 16 T cell receptor beta chains from one sample sequenced in a study of shared clonotypes between healthy human individuals. The repertoire was sequenced with immunoSEQ multiplex PCR; TCRdb's copy has only in-frame clones and lacks some. Seen here are 2,100,000 or so clones, approximately 94% observed once, and the top ten hold 0.1% to 0.15%. Material for sequencing was naive CD4+ T cells sorted from blood. Subset: CD45RA+ positively selected. Receptor source: a man aged 18 to 30 in good health.

The chain combines TRBV14 with TRBJ2-1, with 14 bases matching TRBD2. From germline, CDR1 is SGHDN and CDR2 FVKESK. Unmatched junction bases numbered 3, after V lost 3 bases and J lost 2 bases. This CDR3 has 17 amino acids. Written as DNA, the CDR3 is TGTGCCAGCAGCCAGACTAGCGGGGGGGCGACCTACAATGAGCAGTTCTTC. Protein sequence: CASSQTSGGATYNEQFF.

The V gene is TRBV18, the J gene TRBJ2-7; TRBD1 agrees at 8 bases. CDR1 and CDR2 from the germline V gene are KGHSH and LQKENI. The CDR3 length is 16 residues. Trimming cost V 3 bases and J 0 bases; bases outside gene matches: 7. The CDR3 DNA sequence: TGTGCCAGCTCACCTGTGTTTGGGACAGGCTCCTACGAGCAGTACTTC. Protein product: CASSPVFGTGSYEQYF.

This clone was detected only a few times. The gene calls are TRBV7-2 and TRBJ2-6; D remains ambiguous. Trimming pared 1 base from V and 1 base from J, leaving 14 bases between. The CDR3 contains 18 residues. Germline V CDR1 and CDR2: SGHTA, FQGNSA. In DNA, the CDR3 is TGTGCCAGCAGCTTAGTCGCCTACGTATCGTCTGGGGCCAACGTCCTGACTTTC. Translation gives CASSLVAYVSSGANVLTF.

The DNA of the CDR3 is TGTGCCAGCAGTTTTCGACCCGGGACAGGGGCTAGCGAGCAGTACTTC. It translates to CASSFRPGTGASEQYF. The rearrangement uses TRBV27 and TRBJ2-7, with TRBD1 matching over 10 bases. Trimming cost V 3 bases and J 6 bases; bases outside gene matches: 11. CDR3 length equals 16 residues. Germline lookup yields CDR1 MNHEY and CDR2 SMNVEV (reference sequence).

This clone was counted a single time. The chain joins TRBV7-9 to TRBJ1-1, with D tentatively TRBD1 (6 bases). Trimming took off 1 base at V and 10 bases at J, with 10 bases between the two ends. CDR1 is SEHNR and CDR2 is FQNEAQ in the germline V gene (reference sequence). There are 12 residues in the CDR3. The CDR3 region has the DNA TGTGCCAGCAGCTTAGAGACAGGATTAGCTTTCTTT. Its protein is CASSLETGLAFF. The whole variable domain, remainder taken from reference TRBV7-9 and TRBJ1-1, is DTGVSQNPRHKITKRGQNVTFRCDPISEHNRLYWYRQTLGQGPEFLTYFQNEAQLEKSRLLSDRFSAERPKGSFSTLEIQRTEQGDSAMYLCASSLETGLAFFGQGTRLTVV.

This chain uses TRBV5-1 with TRBJ2-7; 7 positions match TRBD2. Trimming at V came to 4 bases and at J to 0 bases, leaving 1 base not matched to a gene. The CDR3 extends over 13 amino acids. The germline gives CDR1 SGHRS, CDR2 YFSETQ. In DNA, the CDR3 is TGCGCCAGCAGCCGGACTAGCTCCTACGAGCAGTACTTC. Amino acids: CASSRTSSYEQYF.

The J gene is TRBJ2-2, the V gene TRBV25-1; a weak D match, TRBD1 (6 bases). The V gene lost 2 bases and the J gene lost 1 base, with 8 bases spanning the gap. From germline, CDR1 is MGHDK and CDR2 SYGVNS. The CDR3 has 15 amino acids. The CDR3 DNA is TGTGCCAGCAGTGAACCGGACAGGAACACCGGGGAGCTGTTTTTT. Translation gives CASSEPDRNTGELFF. Full variable domain (missing parts from reference TRBV25-1 and TRBJ2-2): EADIYQTPRYLVIGTGKKITLECSQTMGHDKMYWYQQDPGMELHLIHYSYGVNSTEKGDLSSESTVSRIRTEHFPLTLESARPSHTSQYLCASSEPDRNTGELFFGEGSRLTVL.

The chain couples TRBV27 to TRBJ1-2; D possibly corresponds to TRBD1 (5 bases). The CDR3 is made up of 14 amino acids. Trimming removed 1 base from V and 8 bases from J, with 14 bases in between. Looked up from germline, CDR1 is MNHEY and CDR2 is SMNVEV (reference sequence). The CDR3 here is CASSLFGRDKGYTF. CDR3 nucleotides: TGTGCCAGCAGTTTATTTGGCAGGGATAAGGGCTACACCTTC.

The chain uses TRBV7-2 and TRBJ1-4, with D possibly matching TRBD1 (6 bases). Germline CDR1 is SGHTA and CDR2 is FQGNSA. This CDR3 region has 16 residues. Trimming took 5 bases from V and 0 from J, leaving 13 bases between them. Written as DNA, the CDR3 is TGTGCCAGCAGCCCGAGACAGGCTGCAACTAATGAAAAACTGTTTTTT. It translates to CASSPRQAATNEKLFF.

The rearrangement joins TRBV6-4 to TRBJ1-6, with a possible D match to TRBD1 (6 bases). V gave up 5 bases and J gave up 0 bases, with 14 bases separating them. The germline V gene encodes CDR1 MRHNA and CDR2 SNTAGT. The CDR3 runs to 17 residues. CDR3 region: CASSRQAPSSYNSPLHF. Here the CDR3 DNA reads TGTGCCAGCAGTAGACAGGCGCCAAGCTCCTATAATTCACCCCTCCACTTT.

This chain joins TRBV4-1 and TRBJ2-2; 8 bases match TRBD2. V lost 0 bases and J lost 0; bases outside the gene matches: 6. This CDR3 is 18 amino acids long. CDR1 is MGHRA and CDR2 is YSYEKL in the germline V gene. The CDR3 spells CASSQERRGATNTGELFF. The CDR3, as DNA: TGCGCCAGCAGCCAAGAACGGCGGGGGGCGACGAACACCGGGGAGCTGTTTTTT.

The chain's CDR3 is CASSEKIGRETQYF. CDR3 bases: TGCGCCAGCAGTGAGAAGATAGGACGTGAGACCCAGTACTTC. The rearrangement uses TRBV10-2 and TRBJ2-5, with no clear D. The germline V gene has CDR1 WSHSY and CDR2 SAAADI. The V and J ends lost 2 bases and 5 bases respectively, with 12 bases between them. The CDR3 is 14 residues long.

The genes are TRBV4-1 and TRBJ2-1, with 9 nucleotides matching TRBD1. Germline CDR1 MGHRA, CDR2 YSYEKL. This CDR3 region has 15 residues. Unmatched junction bases numbered 8, after V lost 3 bases and J lost 8 bases. This CDR3 reads CASSQRTGALDEQFF. For the CDR3, the DNA is TGCGCCAGCAGCCAGCGGACAGGGGCTTTGGATGAGCAGTTCTTC.

This sequence joins TRBV7-2 and TRBJ1-2; 7 nucleotides agree with TRBD1. This CDR3 has 13 amino acids. V shed 2 bases and J 5 bases; nucleotides not matched to a gene: 2. Germline V CDR1 and CDR2: SGHTA, FQGNSA. CDR3 nucleotides: TGTGCCAGCAGCTTATCGACAGGGTATGGCTACACCTTC. Translation: CASSLSTGYGYTF.

V gene TRBV7-3 combines with J gene TRBJ2-1, with 9 bases lining up with TRBD1. The CDR3 has 15 amino acids. The J segment lost 4 bases and the V segment lost 5 bases, leaving 6 bases of the junction unmatched. CDR1 SGHTA and CDR2 FQGTGA come from the germline V gene. Here the CDR3 reads CASSAGTGFYNEQFF. In DNA form, the CDR3 reads TGTGCCAGCAGCGCCGGGACAGGGTTTTACAATGAGCAGTTCTTC. The full variable domain, in which reference TRBV7-3 and TRBJ2-1 provide the parts outside the CDR3, is GAGVSQTPSNKVTEKGKYVELRCDPISGHTALYWYRQSLGQGPEFLIYFQGTGAADDSGLPNDRFFAVRPEGSVSTLKIQRTERGDSAVYLCASSAGTGFYNEQFFGPGTRLTVL.

The rearrangement joins TRBV7-9 to TRBJ1-5; no reliable D call. CDR1 is SEHNR, CDR2 FQNEAQ, per germline (reference sequence). This CDR3 contains 13 residues. The V end lost 2 bases, the J end lost 0 bases, and 2 bases lay between the germline ends. The CDR3 DNA reads as TGTGCCAGCAGCTTACTTAGCAATCAGCCCCAGCATTTT. It is translated as CASSLLSNQPQHF.